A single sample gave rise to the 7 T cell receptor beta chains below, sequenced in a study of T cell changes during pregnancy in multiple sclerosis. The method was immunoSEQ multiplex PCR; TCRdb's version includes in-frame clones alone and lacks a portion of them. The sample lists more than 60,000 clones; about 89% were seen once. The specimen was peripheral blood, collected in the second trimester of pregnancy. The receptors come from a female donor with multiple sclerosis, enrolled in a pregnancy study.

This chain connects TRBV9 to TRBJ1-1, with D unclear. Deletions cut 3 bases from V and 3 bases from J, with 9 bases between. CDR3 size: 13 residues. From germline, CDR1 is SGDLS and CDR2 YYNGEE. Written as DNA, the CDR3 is TGTGCCAGCAGCGGAAAGGGAGACACTGAAGCTTTCTTT. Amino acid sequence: CASSGKGDTEAFF.

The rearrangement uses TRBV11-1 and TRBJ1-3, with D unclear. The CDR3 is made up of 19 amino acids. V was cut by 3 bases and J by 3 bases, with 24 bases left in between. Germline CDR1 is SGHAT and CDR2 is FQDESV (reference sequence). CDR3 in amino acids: CASSLRSKFEWGDGNTIYF. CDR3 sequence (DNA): TGTGCCAGCAGCTTGAGGTCGAAGTTTGAGTGGGGAGATGGAAACACCATATATTTT.

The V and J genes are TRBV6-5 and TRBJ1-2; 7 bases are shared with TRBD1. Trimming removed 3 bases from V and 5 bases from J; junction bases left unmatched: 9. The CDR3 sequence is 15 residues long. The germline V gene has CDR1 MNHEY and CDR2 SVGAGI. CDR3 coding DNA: TGTGCCAGCAGTTATTCGGATGACAGGGTGTATGGCTACACCTTC. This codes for CASSYSDDRVYGYTF.

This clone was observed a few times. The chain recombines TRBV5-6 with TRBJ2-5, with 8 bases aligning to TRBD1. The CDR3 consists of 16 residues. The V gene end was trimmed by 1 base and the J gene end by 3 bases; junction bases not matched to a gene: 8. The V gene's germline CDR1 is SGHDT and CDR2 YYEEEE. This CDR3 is CASSLFWTGTEETQYF. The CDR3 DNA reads TGTGCCAGCAGCTTGTTTTGGACAGGGACCGAAGAGACCCAGTACTTC.

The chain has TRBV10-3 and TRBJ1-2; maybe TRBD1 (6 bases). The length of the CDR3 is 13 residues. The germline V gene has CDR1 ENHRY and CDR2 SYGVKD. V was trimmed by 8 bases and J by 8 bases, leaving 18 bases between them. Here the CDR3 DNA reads TGTGCCATCCACAGGGAATCAAGTGACGGCTACACCTTC. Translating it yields CAIHRESSDGYTF.

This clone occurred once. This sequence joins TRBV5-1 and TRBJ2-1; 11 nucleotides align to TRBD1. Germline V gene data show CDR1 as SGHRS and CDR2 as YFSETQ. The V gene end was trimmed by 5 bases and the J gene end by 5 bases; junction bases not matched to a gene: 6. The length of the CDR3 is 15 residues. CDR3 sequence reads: CASRTGTGGNNEQFF. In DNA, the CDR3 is TGCGCCAGCAGAACCGGGACAGGGGGTAACAATGAGCAGTTCTTC.

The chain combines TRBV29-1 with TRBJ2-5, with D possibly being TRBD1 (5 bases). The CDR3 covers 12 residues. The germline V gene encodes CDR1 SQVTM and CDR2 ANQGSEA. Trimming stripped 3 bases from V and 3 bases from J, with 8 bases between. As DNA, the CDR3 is TGCAGCGTTGACAGGGCAGAAGAGACCCAGTACTTC. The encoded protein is CSVDRAEETQYF.